The clone carrying this T cell receptor beta chain was seen only a few times. Its antigen is undetermined. Stated time point: patch test 1, 2 weeks after DPC sensitization. Treatment given: therapeutic diphenylcyclopropenone sensitization with weekly scalp DPC. Those who donated were patients with alopecia, 18 to 70 years of age, and suitable for DPC. Germline loops: CDR1 DFQATT, CDR2 SNEGSKA (reference sequence). The CDR3 loop spans 15 amino acids. V lost 8 bases to trimming and J lost 0 bases, with 18 bases between them. TCRdb ran MiXCR on the RACE reads and lists one entry per CDR3 protein. The sample yields 150,000 to 200,000 distinct CDR3 sequences, 20% to 25% seen once. The sample originates from a study of human T cells and chemical hapten exposure. On the study more broadly: Patients, chiefly female, had alopecia areata, totalis or universalis. General study points: No shift was seen in TCRs above 1 in 1000 frequency with DPC sensitization. It was expanded TCRs that formed significantly more large CDR3 similarity clusters than controls did.

The sequence came from a woman between 50 and 59 years old with alopecia areata. Some clones in this sample may be carry-over from other donors' samples. The chain links TRBV20-1 to TRBJ2-3; D is ambiguous. The sample consisted of whole blood, taken in connection with sensitization to the hapten diphenylcyclopropenone (DPC). CDR3 bases: TGCAGTCCCCCGCCCGCAGCGATTAGCACAGATACGCAGTATTTT. It translates to CSPPPAAISTDTQYF.